These 18 T cell receptor beta chains originate from one sample sequenced in a study of cytomegalovirus exposure and HLA in healthy donors. The PCR ran on 60 Vbeta and 13 Jbeta primers. Method: immunoSEQ multiplex PCR; TCRdb's copy keeps in-frame clones and lacks some. Here the sample table reports tens of thousands of clones. Sequencing used PBMCs. These receptors all stem from a woman under 40 in good health and CMV-seronegative.

The chain uses TRBV6-6 and TRBJ2-7; 7 bases align to TRBD1. The CDR3 sequence is 13 residues long. Looked up from germline, CDR1 is MNHNY and CDR2 is SVGAGI (reference sequence). Trimming cost V 6 bases and J 3 bases; bases outside gene matches: 5. CDR3: CASRRDSNYEQYF. The CDR3 coding sequence is TGTGCCAGCAGACGGGACAGCAACTACGAGCAGTACTTC.

The rearrangement joins TRBV18 to TRBJ1-3, with D perhaps TRBD1 (5 bases). Germline V lookup: CDR1 KGHSH, CDR2 LQKENI. Trimming removed 1 base at V and 0 bases at J, with 13 bases between. The CDR3 covers 17 residues. The DNA for the CDR3 is TGTGCCAGCTCACCACTAGGACATAACCCCTCTGGAAACACCATATATTTT. It translates to CASSPLGHNPSGNTIYF.

As DNA, the CDR3 is TGTGCCAGCAGCGACGGGGACTCCATGAAGACCCAGTACTTC. Translation: CASSDGDSMKTQYF. This rearrangement joins TRBV9 to TRBJ2-5; D is possibly TRBD2 (6 bases). Looked up from germline, CDR1 is SGDLS and CDR2 is YYNGEE. This CDR3 contains 14 residues. V was cut by 3 bases and J by 6 bases, with 15 bases left in between.

V is TRBV28 and J is TRBJ2-1, with 7 bases aligning to TRBD1. V lost 5 bases, J lost 4 bases, and 5 bases stayed unmatched. This CDR3 is built from 14 residues. CDR1 and CDR2 (germline): MDHEN, SYDVKM. CDR3 sequence reads: CASSNRGSYNEQFF. CDR3 nucleotide sequence: TGTGCCAGCAGTAACAGGGGTTCGTACAATGAGCAGTTCTTC.

The chain couples TRBV6-1 to TRBJ2-1; 13 bases agree with TRBD2. The V gene end was trimmed by 3 bases and the J gene end by 7 bases; junction bases not matched to a gene: 6. The CDR3 spans 16 residues. CDR1 is MNHNS, CDR2 SASEGT, per germline. CDR3 nucleotides: TGTGCCAGCAGTGAGGTCGGACTAGCGGGGGAGAATGAGCAGTTCTTC. As protein: CASSEVGLAGENEQFF.

The chain links TRBV29-1 to TRBJ1-2, with no clear D. The CDR3 is 11 amino acids. The germline V gene has CDR1 SQVTM and CDR2 ANQGSEA. V dropped 3 bases and J dropped 6 bases, with 8 bases sitting between them. The CDR3 region is CSVDWGDGYTF. CDR3 bases: TGCAGCGTTGACTGGGGAGATGGCTACACCTTC.

V and J are TRBV30 and TRBJ2-4; TRBD1 matches 9 bases. The ends lost 1 base at V and 2 bases at J; junction bases unmatched: 18. CDR1 and CDR2 from the germline V gene are GTSNPN and SVGIG (reference sequence). The CDR3 runs to 20 residues. In DNA, the CDR3 is TGTGCCTGGAGTGGGGGGTTCGGGACAGGGAAAGGTCTTCCCAAAAACATTCAGTACTTC. Translating gives CAWSGGFGTGKGLPKNIQYF.

The V and J genes are TRBV4-1 and TRBJ2-2; the D is unclear. CDR3 size: 15 residues. Germline V gives CDR1 MGHRA, CDR2 YSYEKL. The V gene lost 0 bases and the J gene lost 6 bases, with 11 bases spanning the gap. This CDR3 reads CASSQDGQFAGELFF. In nucleotides, the CDR3 is TGCGCCAGCAGCCAAGATGGGCAGTTTGCCGGGGAGCTGTTTTTT.

This chain links TRBV5-1 with TRBJ2-1, with D tentatively TRBD1 (5 bases). CDR1 is SGHRS, CDR2 YFSETQ, per germline. This CDR3 comprises 16 residues. Trimming shortened V by 4 bases and J by 1 base, and 15 bases separated the two germline ends. CDR3 nucleotides: TGCGCCAGCAGCCAACATAGGGGTGGATCCTACAATGAGCAGTTCTTC. Its protein is CASSQHRGGSYNEQFF.

CDR3 amino acids: CASSPQGTSGRAEQFF. In nucleotides, the CDR3 is TGTGCCAGCAGCCCGCAGGGGACTAGCGGGAGGGCTGAGCAGTTCTTC. The chain carries TRBV11-2 and TRBJ2-1; 16 positions match TRBD2. In germline, CDR1 is SGHAT, CDR2 FQNNGV. This CDR3 has 16 residues. With V trimmed by 5 bases and J by 9 bases, 7 bases remained unmatched.

The CDR3: CAWRTTSGEFYNEQFF. The CDR3 DNA follows: TGTGCCTGGAGGACGACTAGCGGGGAATTTTACAATGAGCAGTTCTTC. This chain links TRBV30 with TRBJ2-1; TRBD2 aligns across 11 bases. After removal of 3 bases from V and 4 bases from J, the junction contained 8 bases not matched to a gene. CDR3 length equals 16 residues. Per germline, CDR1 GTSNPN and CDR2 SVGIG (reference sequence).

The rearrangement joins TRBV6-1 to TRBJ2-7, with 9 bases lining up with TRBD1. This CDR3 region has 15 residues. The germline V gene has CDR1 MNHNS and CDR2 SASEGT. V was pared by 7 bases and J by 0 bases, with 7 bases of the junction left unmatched. The CDR3 reads CASTAGTGSSYEQYF. The CDR3 region has the DNA TGTGCCAGCACCGCCGGGACAGGGAGCTCCTACGAGCAGTACTTC.

This chain connects TRBV19 to TRBJ1-2; D is undetermined. The CDR3 loop spans 15 amino acids. CDR1 and CDR2 from the germline V gene are LNHDA and SQIVND (reference sequence). V lost 3 bases to trimming and J lost 0 bases, with 11 bases between them. CDR3 amino acids: CASSIRERANYGYTF. In DNA form, the CDR3 reads TGTGCCAGTAGTATCCGGGAAAGGGCTAACTATGGCTACACCTTC.

The V gene is TRBV4-1, the J gene TRBJ2-7; TRBD1 is a possible D gene (5 bases). CDR3 length: 14 residues. Germline CDR1 reads MGHRA; CDR2 reads YSYEKL. V lost 1 base and J lost 2, with 9 bases in between. In DNA, the CDR3 is TGCGCCAGCAGCCAAGTTCAGGGCGCCTACGAGCAGTACTTC. It yields the protein CASSQVQGAYEQYF.

On this clone itself: The junction does not match germline at one end; this may be a read error. This chain connects TRBV4-1 to TRBJ1-2; D is unresolved. Germline CDR1 MGHRA, CDR2 YSYEKL. The CDR3 runs 12 residues. CDR3 in DNA: TGCGCCAGCAGCCAAGATCGAGGAACGTTCTCCTTC. It translates to CASSQDRGTFSF.

The chain carries TRBV5-4 and TRBJ2-5; 8 bases agree with TRBD2. Per the germline V gene, CDR1 is SGHNT and CDR2 is YYREEE (reference sequence). This CDR3 has 17 amino acids. V shed 4 bases, J shed 5 bases, and the junction held 16 bases outside the gene matches. DNA for the CDR3: TGTGCCAGCAGCGCTGGGTCAGGACGCCCGGGAGGGGAGACCCAGTACTTC. This codes for CASSAGSGRPGGETQYF.

As to this clone: Germline is not matched at one junction end, which may reflect a read error. V and J are TRBV7-6 and TRBJ1-5; no clear D. The V gene's germline CDR1 is SGHVS and CDR2 FNYEAQ. The CDR3 covers 15 residues. CDR3 bases: TGTGCCAGCAGCCCTTCCGCGGCGCCCGATCAGCACCAGCATTTT. Amino acids: CASSPSAAPDQHQHF.

The gene calls are TRBV29-1 and TRBJ2-3; tentative D call: TRBD1 (6 bases). With 6 bases removed from V and 1 base from J, the gap between germline ends came to 14 bases. Looked up from germline, CDR1 is SQVTM and CDR2 is ANQGSEA. The CDR3 consists of 14 residues. CDR3 amino acids: CSVRTGLGTDTQYF. The DNA for the CDR3 is TGCAGCGTACGTACAGGGTTAGGCACAGATACGCAGTATTTT.